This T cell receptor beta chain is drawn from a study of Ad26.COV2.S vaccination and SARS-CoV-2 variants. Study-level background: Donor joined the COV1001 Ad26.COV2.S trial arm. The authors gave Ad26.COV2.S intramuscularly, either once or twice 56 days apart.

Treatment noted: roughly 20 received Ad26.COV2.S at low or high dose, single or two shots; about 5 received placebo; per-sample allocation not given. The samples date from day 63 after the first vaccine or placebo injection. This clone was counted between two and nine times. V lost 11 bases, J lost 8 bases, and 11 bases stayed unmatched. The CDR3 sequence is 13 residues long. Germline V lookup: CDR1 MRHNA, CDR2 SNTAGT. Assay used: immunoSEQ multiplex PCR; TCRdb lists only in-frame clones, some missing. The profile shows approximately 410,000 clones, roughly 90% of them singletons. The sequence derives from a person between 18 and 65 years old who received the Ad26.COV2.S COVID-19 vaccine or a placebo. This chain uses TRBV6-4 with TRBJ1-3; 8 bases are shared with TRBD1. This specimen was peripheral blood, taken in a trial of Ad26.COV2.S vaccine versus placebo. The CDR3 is CAGPTGGEDTIYF. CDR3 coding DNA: TGTGCCGGGCCTACAGGGGGGGAAGACACCATATATTTT.